A single sample gave rise to the 21 T cell receptor beta chains below, sequenced in a study of blood T cell repertoires in COVID-19 (dated by TCRdb to between 2020 and 2021). Receptor libraries were prepared by the immunoSEQ multiplex PCR assay. TCRdb obtained this table from immuneACCESS and retained in-frame rearrangements with V and J assigned. These tables miss some clones; where compared with another copy, unresolved V genes account for less than half of the shortfall, and the remainder is unexplained. In all, the sample holds around 170,000 clones, and approximately 79% of those were seen once. Of the sample, around 14% is held by the ten largest clones. The sample comprised peripheral blood. Receptor source: a man younger than 40 with active or convalescent COVID-19.

The chain has TRBV30 and TRBJ1-1; D is unclear. Trimming took off 1 base at V and 1 base at J, with 13 bases between the two ends. This CDR3 has 15 amino acids. Germline V CDR1 and CDR2: GTSNPN, SVGIG (reference sequence). CDR3 sequence (DNA): TGTGCCTGGAGTGCTATCCCGGCAGGGAACACTGAAGCTTTCTTT. This translates into CAWSAIPAGNTEAFF.

The chain recombines TRBV19 with TRBJ1-2; 8 nucleotides line up with TRBD1. The CDR3 sequence is 13 residues long. Germline V gene lookup returns CDR1 LNHDA and CDR2 SQIVND (reference sequence). V gave up 6 bases and J gave up 6 bases; unmatched junction bases: 6. CDR3 region: CASRPQGADGYTF. The CDR3, as DNA: TGTGCCAGTAGGCCGCAGGGGGCGGATGGCTACACCTTC. Drawing the rest from reference TRBV19 and TRBJ1-2, the complete variable domain is DGGITQSPKYLFRKEGQNVTLSCEQNLNHDAMYWYRQDPGQGLRLIYYSQIVNDFQKGDIAEGYSVSREKKESFPLTVTSAQKNPTAFYLCASRPQGADGYTFGSGTRLTVV.

This clone was seen once. The J gene is TRBJ1-2, the V gene TRBV25-1, with 7 positions matching TRBD1. The V gene's germline CDR1 is MGHDK and CDR2 SYGVNS. V shed 6 bases, J shed 8 bases, and the junction held 3 bases outside the gene matches. This CDR3 is built from 11 residues. The CDR3 loop is CASSGQAGYTF. The CDR3 DNA follows: TGTGCCAGCAGCGGACAGGCCGGCTACACCTTC.

The J gene is TRBJ2-1, the V gene TRBV7-2; 9 nucleotides align to TRBD2. The CDR3 spans 15 residues. Germline V gene sequence: CDR1 SGHTA, CDR2 FQGNSA. The V gene end was trimmed by 6 bases and the J gene end by 2 bases; junction bases not matched to a gene: 5. The CDR3 reads CASRGQREAYNEQFF. CDR3 nucleotide sequence: TGTGCCAGCAGGGGACAGCGGGAGGCCTACAATGAGCAGTTCTTC.

V gene TRBV10-2 combines with J gene TRBJ1-2; D is unclear. The CDR3 covers 13 residues. Germline-derived CDR1 and CDR2 are WSHSY and SAAADI. Trimming removed 5 bases from V and 0 bases from J, with 7 bases in between. CDR3 bases: TGCGCCAGCAGTTCGGGTCCTAACTATGGCTACACCTTC. It yields the protein CASSSGPNYGYTF.

The genes are TRBV7-2 and TRBJ1-5; D unclear. CDR1 SGHTA and CDR2 FQGNSA come from the germline V gene. The CDR3 is 14 residues long. The ends were cut back, 1 base at V and 4 bases at J, with 8 bases in the middle. The CDR3 spells CASSLGSVNQPQHF. The DNA for the CDR3 is TGTGCCAGCAGCTTAGGGTCAGTTAATCAGCCCCAGCATTTT.

This rearrangement joins TRBV11-3 to TRBJ2-1, with D tentatively TRBD2 (6 bases). Germline values: CDR1 SGHNT, CDR2 YENEEA. The CDR3 runs 14 residues. V was shortened by 3 bases and J by 10 bases, with 16 bases between the two germline ends. CDR3 nucleotides: TGTGCCAGCAGCTTCCCCGGGAGCCGTTTGGAGCAGTTCTTC. It translates to CASSFPGSRLEQFF.

This rearrangement joins TRBV10-3 to TRBJ2-3; 9 bases align to TRBD2. The length of the CDR3 is 14 residues. Losses at the gene ends were 11 bases for V and 2 bases for J; bases not matched to a gene: 8. The germline V gene has CDR1 ENHRY and CDR2 SYGVKD. In DNA form, the CDR3 reads TGTGCCTCGTCTAGCGGGATAGTCACAGATACGCAGTATTTT. Translation gives CASSSGIVTDTQYF.

This clone is a singleton in its sample. The chain links TRBV6-5 to TRBJ2-1; 10 bases match TRBD2. Germline V gene data show CDR1 as MNHEY and CDR2 as SVGAGI. The trim removed 2 bases at V and 8 bases at J, leaving 6 bases unmatched. The CDR3 has 15 residues. The CDR3 DNA reads as TGTGCCAGCAGTTACATTAGCGGGGGGTCCGATGAGCAGTTCTTC. Its translation: CASSYISGGSDEQFF.

The chain employs TRBV7-8 and TRBJ1-1; possibly TRBD1 for D (5 bases). Germline CDR1 is SGHVS and CDR2 is FQNEAQ. V was shortened by 7 bases and J by 3 bases, with 15 bases between the two germline ends. The CDR3 extends over 14 amino acids. The CDR3 region is CASKSGVGDTEAFF. CDR3 DNA sequence: TGTGCCAGCAAATCGGGGGTAGGGGACACTGAAGCTTTCTTT.

The chain joins TRBV28 to TRBJ1-1, with TRBD1 matching over 8 bases. CDR1 is MDHEN, CDR2 SYDVKM, per germline. V shed 6 bases, J shed 5 bases, and the junction held 11 bases outside the gene matches. This CDR3 has 15 residues. CDR3 nucleotide sequence: TGTGCCAGCAGGGGACAGGAGGAGGGGCGAACTGAAGCTTTCTTT. Translation gives CASRGQEEGRTEAFF.

This rearrangement joins TRBV14 to TRBJ2-7, with TRBD2 matching over 7 bases. After removal of 5 bases from V and 6 bases from J, the junction contained 7 bases not matched to a gene. Germline CDR1 and CDR2: SGHDN and FVKESK. This CDR3 has 13 residues. CDR3 in amino acids: CASSSGRFGEQYF. CDR3 nucleotide sequence: TGTGCCAGCAGCTCCGGGAGGTTCGGCGAGCAGTACTTC.

The chain recombines TRBV7-9 with TRBJ1-5; D gene ambiguous. This CDR3 region has 15 residues. The V gene lost 5 bases and the J gene lost 4 bases, with 15 bases spanning the gap. CDR1 is SEHNR and CDR2 is FQNEAQ in the germline V gene (reference sequence). The DNA of the CDR3 is TGTGCCAGCAGCAACTTCAACAGCAATAATCAGCCCCAGCATTTT. It translates to CASSNFNSNNQPQHF. Combining the CDR3 with reference TRBV7-9 and TRBJ1-5 gives the whole variable domain DTGVSQNPRHKITKRGQNVTFRCDPISEHNRLYWYRQTLGQGPEFLTYFQNEAQLEKSRLLSDRFSAERPKGSFSTLEIQRTEQGDSAMYLCASSNFNSNNQPQHFGDGTRLSIL.

The chain uses TRBV28 and TRBJ1-1; no clear D gene. The germline CDR1 and CDR2 sequences are MDHEN and SYDVKM. CDR3 length: 15 amino acids. The V end was cut by 5 bases, the J end by 0 bases, with 13 bases between. The CDR3 region has the DNA TGTGCCAGCAGTCCAACAGACCCGGTGAACACTGAAGCTTTCTTT. This codes for CASSPTDPVNTEAFF. Filled out from reference TRBV28 and TRBJ1-1, the complete variable domain reads DVKVTQSSRYLVKRTGEKVFLECVQDMDHENMFWYRQDPGLGLRLIYFSYDVKMKEKGDIPEGYSVSREKKERFSLILESASTNQTSMYLCASSPTDPVNTEAFFGQGTRLTVV.

The rearrangement uses TRBV28 and TRBJ2-7, with 10 bases that match TRBD1. The CDR3 runs to 16 residues. Germline-derived CDR1 and CDR2 are MDHEN and SYDVKM. V lost 3 bases, J lost 4 bases, and 9 bases stayed unmatched. The CDR3 loop reads CASSLGPGTGAYEQYV. CDR3 DNA: TGTGCCAGCAGTTTGGGTCCCGGGACAGGGGCTTACGAGCAGTACGTC.

The genes are TRBV28 and TRBJ1-1; TRBD1 agrees at 12 bases. Trimming cost V 4 bases and J 12 bases; bases outside gene matches: 12. This CDR3 has 15 amino acids. The germline CDR1 and CDR2 sequences are MDHEN and SYDVKM. CDR3 in DNA: TGTGCCAGCAGTTACTCTCTCCCGGGACAGGGGGCTTCTTTCTTT. Protein sequence: CASSYSLPGQGASFF.

The chain recombines TRBV23-1 with TRBJ2-7, with 7 bases that match TRBD2. TRBV23-1 is an ORF; its function is uncertain. The CDR3 is made up of 17 amino acids. Trimming removed 2 bases from V and 7 bases from J; junction bases left unmatched: 17. The CDR3 DNA follows: TGCGCCAGCAGTCAAAGCTGCCGCGGGAGAAGAACGAGGGAGCAGTACTTC. Its translation is CASSQSCRGRRTREQYF.

This rearrangement joins TRBV6-5 to TRBJ1-5; TRBD1 aligns across 9 bases. Per germline, CDR1 MNHEY and CDR2 SVGAGI. CDR3 length: 13 residues. V trimming: 5 bases; J trimming: 7 bases; junction bases outside the gene matches: 3. The CDR3 loop reads CASSTGGGQPQHF. CDR3 coding DNA: TGTGCCAGCAGTACAGGGGGCGGACAGCCCCAGCATTTT.

The DNA for the CDR3 is TGTGCCAGCAGCGGGGAGGAGCCTCTCTCTGGAAACACCATATATTTT. Its translation is CASSGEEPLSGNTIYF. The V and J genes are TRBV5-6 and TRBJ1-3, with no clear D. Germline CDR1 reads SGHDT; CDR2 reads YYEEEE. V lost 4 bases and J 0 bases, leaving 14 bases between the germline ends. This CDR3 region has 16 residues.

CDR3 sequence (DNA): TGTGCCAGCAGTTCCCCACAGGGGGCTGAAGCTTTCTTT. Protein product: CASSSPQGAEAFF. This chain connects TRBV28 to TRBJ1-1; the match to TRBD1 covers 8 bases. CDR3 length: 13 amino acids. V was pared by 4 bases and J by 6 bases, with 4 bases of the junction left unmatched. The germline CDR1 and CDR2 sequences are MDHEN and SYDVKM.

The gene calls are TRBV7-2 and TRBJ1-3; D ambiguous. This CDR3 comprises 14 residues. V lost 2 bases and J lost 4, with 9 bases in between. Germline CDR1 and CDR2: SGHTA and FQGNSA. The CDR3 bases are TGTGCCAGCAGCTTACACGGTTCCGGAAACACCATATATTTT. This encodes CASSLHGSGNTIYF.